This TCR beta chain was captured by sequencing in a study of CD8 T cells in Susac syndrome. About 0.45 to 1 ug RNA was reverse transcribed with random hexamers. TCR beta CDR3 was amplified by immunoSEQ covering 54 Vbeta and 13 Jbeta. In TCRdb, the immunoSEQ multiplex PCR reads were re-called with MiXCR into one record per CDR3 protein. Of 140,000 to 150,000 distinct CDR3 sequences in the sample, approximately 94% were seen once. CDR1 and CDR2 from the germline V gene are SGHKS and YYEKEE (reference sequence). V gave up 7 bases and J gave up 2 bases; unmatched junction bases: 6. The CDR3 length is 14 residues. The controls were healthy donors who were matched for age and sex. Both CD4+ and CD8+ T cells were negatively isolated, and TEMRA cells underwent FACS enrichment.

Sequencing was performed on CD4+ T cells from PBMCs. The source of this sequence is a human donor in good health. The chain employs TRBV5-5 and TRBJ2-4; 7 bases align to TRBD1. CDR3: CASARDSSKNIQYF. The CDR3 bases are TGTGCCAGCGCTAGGGACAGCTCCAAAAACATTCAGTACTTC.